A selection of T cell receptor beta chains follows, all from one sample in a study of CD8+ T cells in alopecia areata. Generated by immunoSEQ multiplex PCR, the TCRdb table keeps only in-frame clones and is missing some. Of about 200,000 clones in the sample, 50% to 65% were seen once. The sample consisted of CD4+ T cells sorted from blood, taken at week 0. The origin of the receptors is a human donor with alopecia areata. Each CDR3 is given with its conserved first and last residue. The D gene is left open where the match is weak.

CAWSPTGALYF | TRBD1 | TRBJ2-7 | 11 | TRBV30
CASSRETSSYQPQHF | - | TRBJ1-5 | 15 | TRBV23-1
CASSEREGSYNEQFF | TRBD2 | TRBJ2-1 | 15 | TRBV5-1
CASSLQTVGLGGYTF | - | TRBJ1-2 | 15 | TRBV7-2
CASSLGLAQETQYF | TRBD2 | TRBJ2-5 | 14 | TRBV7-2
CASSYGGGATQYF | - | TRBJ2-3 | 13 | TRBV7-9
CASSLGLASTDEQFF | - | TRBJ2-1 | 15 | TRBV5-1
CASSHSGQGGQPQHF | TRBD1 | TRBJ1-5 | 15 | TRBV23-1
CASSLGLDGETQYF | TRBD2 | TRBJ2-5 | 14 | TRBV7-6
CASSQAGGQNYEQYF | - | TRBJ2-7 | 15 | TRBV4-1
CASSPRRGLAEQYF | - | TRBJ2-7 | 14 | TRBV7-2
CASSWVGDGYTF | - | TRBJ1-2 | 12 | TRBV5-1
CAWSPSGLAGNNEQFF | TRBD2 | TRBJ2-1 | 16 | TRBV30
CASSPGLSDMNTEAFF | - | TRBJ1-1 | 16 | TRBV4-1
CASSRGGQWDTEAFF | - | TRBJ1-1 | 15 | TRBV4-2
CAWRTGTTYNEQFF | - | TRBJ2-1 | 14 | TRBV30
CSVEDGPGLAGGDEQFF | TRBD2 | TRBJ2-1 | 17 | TRBV29-1
CASSYSSYPGQHYTF | - | TRBJ1-2 | 15 | TRBV6-5
CASSLTLRVDEQFF | - | TRBJ2-1 | 14 | TRBV5-6
CASRDLLGGNFFWYF | - | TRBJ2-3 | 15 | TRBV5-8
CASSLAGTSGTDTQYF | TRBD2 | TRBJ2-3 | 16 | TRBV7-2
CAWSPDRFTYGYTF | - | TRBJ1-2 | 14 | TRBV30
CASSLAGGLNTEAFF | - | TRBJ1-1 | 15 | TRBV7-2
CSVDKGQGYEQYF | TRBD1 | TRBJ2-7 | 13 | TRBV29-1
CASSPPPDPHGYTF | - | TRBJ1-2 | 14 | TRBV7-9
CSVDSRVGTDTQYF | - | TRBJ2-3 | 14 | TRBV29-1
CASSVEGTHSTDTQYF | - | TRBJ2-3 | 16 | TRBV9
CSAHGDRGNYGYTF | TRBD1 | TRBJ1-2 | 14 | TRBV29-1
CASSLAGGTDTQYF | - | TRBJ2-3 | 14 | TRBV5-1
CASSNGGLTAKNIQYF | - | TRBJ2-4 | 16 | TRBV5-6
CASSLATGEESYGYTF | TRBD1 | TRBJ1-2 | 16 | TRBV5-1
CATSRDPGGYGYTF | TRBD1 | TRBJ1-2 | 14 | TRBV15
CSVEVPAYGYTF | - | TRBJ1-2 | 12 | TRBV29-1
CASSPRLAGAETQYF | TRBD2 | TRBJ2-5 | 15 | TRBV4-1
CASSYDRLGGYTF | - | TRBJ1-2 | 13 | TRBV6-5
CASSVEGDPYEQYF | - | TRBJ2-7 | 14 | TRBV9
CASSLLSGGAGTDTQYF | TRBD2 | TRBJ2-3 | 17 | TRBV7-8
CSVEREAYNEQFF | TRBD2 | TRBJ2-1 | 13 | TRBV29-1
CATSPGGLSYEQYF | - | TRBJ2-7 | 14 | TRBV15
CASSFSQENQPQHF | - | TRBJ1-5 | 14 | TRBV27
CSVGGSSLGQYF | - | TRBJ2-5 | 12 | TRBV29-1
CAWSVQGAPYEQYF | TRBD1 | TRBJ2-7 | 14 | TRBV30
CASTHPRIEAFF | - | TRBJ1-1 | 12 | TRBV27
CAWSRGSTDTQYF | - | TRBJ2-3 | 13 | TRBV30
CASSHLAQGLRNEQFF | TRBD1 | TRBJ2-1 | 16 | TRBV4-2
CASIGDRGIGETQYF | TRBD1 | TRBJ2-5 | 15 | TRBV7-9
CAWKAGTRADTQYF | - | TRBJ2-3 | 14 | TRBV30
CAWSVGQFNQPQHF | - | TRBJ1-5 | 14 | TRBV30
CAWSKRTGEATPQHF | - | TRBJ1-5 | 15 | TRBV30
CASSSISGGYRTDTQYF | TRBD2 | TRBJ2-3 | 17 | TRBV11-2